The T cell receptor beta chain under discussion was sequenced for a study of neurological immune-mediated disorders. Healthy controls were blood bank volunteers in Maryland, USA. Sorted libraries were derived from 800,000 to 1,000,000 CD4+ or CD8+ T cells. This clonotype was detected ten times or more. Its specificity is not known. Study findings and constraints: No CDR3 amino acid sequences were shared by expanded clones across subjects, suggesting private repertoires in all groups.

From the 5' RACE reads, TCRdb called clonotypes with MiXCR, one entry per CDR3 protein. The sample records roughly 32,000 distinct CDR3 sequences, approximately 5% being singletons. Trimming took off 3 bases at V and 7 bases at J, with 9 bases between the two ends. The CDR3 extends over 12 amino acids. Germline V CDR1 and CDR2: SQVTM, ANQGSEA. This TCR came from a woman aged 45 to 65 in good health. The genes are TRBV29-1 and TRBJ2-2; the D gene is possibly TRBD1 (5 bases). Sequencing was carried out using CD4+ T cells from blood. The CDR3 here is CSVEKDSGELFF. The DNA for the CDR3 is TGCAGCGTTGAGAAAGACAGCGGGGAGCTGTTTTTT.